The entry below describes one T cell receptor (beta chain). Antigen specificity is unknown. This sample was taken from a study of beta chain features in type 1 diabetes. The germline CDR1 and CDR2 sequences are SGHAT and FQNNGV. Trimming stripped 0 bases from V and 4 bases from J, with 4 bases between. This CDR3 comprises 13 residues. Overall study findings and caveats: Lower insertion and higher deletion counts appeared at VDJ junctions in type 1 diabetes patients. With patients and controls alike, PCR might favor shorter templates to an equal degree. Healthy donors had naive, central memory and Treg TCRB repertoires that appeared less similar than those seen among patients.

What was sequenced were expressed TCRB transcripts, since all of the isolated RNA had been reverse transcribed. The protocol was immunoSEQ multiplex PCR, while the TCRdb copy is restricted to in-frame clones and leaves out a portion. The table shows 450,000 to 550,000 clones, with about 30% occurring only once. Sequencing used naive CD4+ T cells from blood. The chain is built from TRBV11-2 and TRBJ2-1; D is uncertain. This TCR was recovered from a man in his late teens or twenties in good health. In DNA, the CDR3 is TGTGCCAGCAGCTTAGATGTTTACAATGAGCAGTTCTTC. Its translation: CASSLDVYNEQFF.